These 28 T cell receptor beta chains originate from one sample sequenced in a study of identical twins (dated by TCRdb to the mid-2010s). Library preparation employed 5' RACE. Data came from an Illumina HiSeq 2000. Using fastp trimming at Q25 and MiXCR clonotype assembly, TCRdb reanalyzed the public sequencing data and kept in-frame beta chains. Here each entry gathers all rows of one CDR3 protein and keeps the most common genes and DNA. The sample records 600,000 to 700,000 distinct CDR3 sequences, over 20% of which are singletons. The top ten clonotypes cover roughly 4.3% of the sample. The data were also submitted as part of a second study, on T cells expressing NK-cell markers.

Sequencing used PBMCs. These receptor sequences come from a woman under 30 in good health.

The chain carries TRBV5-1 and TRBJ2-2; TRBD1 or TRBD2 may be the D gene (5 bases each). The CDR3 extends over 19 amino acids. The ends were cut back, 3 bases at V and 3 bases at J, with 24 bases in the middle. The germline gives CDR1 SGHRS, CDR2 YFSETQ. CDR3 nucleotide sequence: TGCGCCAGCAGCTGGGGTCCGGTCGGGGACCCCTCCTACACCGGGGAGCTGTTTTTT. Amino acid sequence: CASSWGPVGDPSYTGELFF.

This clonotype appeared many times. The chain recombines TRBV6-1 with TRBJ1-2; no definite D call. V was clipped by 6 bases and J by 0 bases, with 8 bases between them. The CDR3 runs 13 residues. The germline CDR1 and CDR2 sequences are MNHNS and SASEGT. The DNA for the CDR3 is TGTGCCAGCAGCAGGTCCTCTAACTATGGCTACACCTTC. It yields the protein CASSRSSNYGYTF.

This clonotype was picked up a small number of times. This chain connects TRBV20-1 to TRBJ2-7, with D perhaps matching TRBD2 (5 bases). Germline loops: CDR1 DFQATT, CDR2 SNEGSKA (reference sequence). The CDR3 totals 14 residues. Trimming took off 0 bases at V and 5 bases at J, with 14 bases between the two ends. Written as DNA, the CDR3 is TGCAGTGCTAGAGACCCCTCTAACGGGGACGAGCAGTACTTC. Translated, it gives CSARDPSNGDEQYF.

The chain is built from TRBV3-1 and TRBJ2-1, with TRBD2 matching over 9 bases. V shed 8 bases and J 3 bases; nucleotides not matched to a gene: 5. The CDR3 is made up of 14 amino acids. CDR1 is LGHDT and CDR2 is YNNKEL in the germline V gene (reference sequence). The CDR3 coding sequence is TGTGCCAGCGGCGGACTAGCGAACTACAATGAGCAGTTCTTC. Translating it yields CASGGLANYNEQFF.

This clonotype was seen a single time. V is TRBV6-1 and J is TRBJ2-6; tentatively, D is TRBD1 (5 bases). V was shortened by 7 bases and J by 2 bases, with 18 bases between the two germline ends. Germline V gives CDR1 MNHNS, CDR2 SASEGT. This CDR3 is built from 17 residues. CDR3 DNA: TGTGCCAGCACCCGACAGATTAAACAAACTGGGGCCAACGTCCTGACTTTC. Translated: CASTRQIKQTGANVLTF.

This clonotype was observed a few times. The rearrangement joins TRBV10-3 to TRBJ2-3; the D is unclear. The V end was cut by 3 bases, the J end by 6 bases, with 7 bases between. The CDR3 extends over 12 amino acids. Germline-derived CDR1 and CDR2 are ENHRY and SYGVKD. CDR3 amino acids: CAISEESDTQYF. CDR3 nucleotide sequence: TGTGCCATCAGTGAAGAGTCGGATACGCAGTATTTT.

This clonotype was seen a few times. The V call is TRBV3-1, the J call TRBJ2-2; 8 bases agree with TRBD2. Losses at the gene ends were 3 bases for V and 1 base for J; bases not matched to a gene: 4. The CDR3 is made up of 16 amino acids. CDR1 and CDR2 (germline): LGHDT, YNNKEL (reference sequence). CDR3 sequence: CASSHGAGVNTGELFF. CDR3 sequence (DNA): TGTGCCAGCAGCCACGGAGCGGGAGTGAACACCGGGGAGCTGTTTTTT.

V and J are TRBV5-1 and TRBJ1-1; D possibly corresponds to TRBD1 (5 bases). Germline loops: CDR1 SGHRS, CDR2 YFSETQ. There are 14 residues in the CDR3. V lost 4 bases, J lost 5 bases, and 15 bases lay in between. The CDR3 reads CASSKQVEGTEAFF. CDR3 DNA: TGCGCCAGCAGCAAGCAGGTCGAGGGGACTGAAGCTTTCTTT.

The V call is TRBV6-6, the J call TRBJ1-2; D gene uncertain. Trimming took 7 bases from V and 4 from J, leaving 10 bases between them. CDR1 and CDR2 from the germline V gene are MNHNY and SVGAGI (reference sequence). The CDR3 spans 12 residues. CDR3 in DNA: TGTGCCAGCATGGATAGCTTCTATGGCTACACCTTC. It encodes CASMDSFYGYTF.

The V call is TRBV5-1, the J call TRBJ1-2; 8 bases fit TRBD1. The germline CDR1 and CDR2 sequences are SGHRS and YFSETQ. With 4 bases clipped from V and 5 bases from J, the junction kept 7 bases outside the gene matches. The CDR3 sequence is 14 residues long. In nucleotides, the CDR3 is TGCGCCAGCAGCGAGAGGACAGGGTCGTATGGCTACACCTTC. It translates to CASSERTGSYGYTF.

The chain uses TRBV7-2 and TRBJ2-1, with 7 bases aligning to TRBD2. CDR1 and CDR2 from the germline V gene are SGHTA and FQGNSA. Trimming cost V 5 bases and J 6 bases; bases outside gene matches: 7. The CDR3 length is 14 residues. DNA for the CDR3: TGTGCCAGCAGCCGGGCGGGAGTCTTCAATGAGCAGTTCTTC. It is translated as CASSRAGVFNEQFF.

V usage is TRBV20-1 and J usage is TRBJ2-3; no clear D gene. Germline V gene data show CDR1 as DFQATT and CDR2 as SNEGSKA (reference sequence). This CDR3 is built from 15 residues. V lost 6 bases, J lost 3 bases, and 19 bases lay in between. CDR3 in DNA: TGCAGTGCAGGCGAGACACTATTTAGAACAGATACGCAGTATTTT. It is translated as CSAGETLFRTDTQYF.

This clonotype was picked up a small number of times. This chain connects TRBV5-4 to TRBJ2-7; 11 positions match TRBD2. Germline assignment: CDR1 SGHNT and CDR2 YYREEE (reference sequence). Trimming at V came to 0 bases and at J to 9 bases, leaving 11 bases not matched to a gene. The CDR3 length is 16 residues. The CDR3 spells CASSLAGLAEVRVQYF. The CDR3 DNA is TGTGCCAGCAGCTTGGCGGGACTAGCGGAAGTACGAGTGCAGTACTTC.

V and J are TRBV9 and TRBJ2-3; 7 positions match TRBD2. Trimming at V came to 3 bases and at J to 5 bases, leaving 9 bases not matched to a gene. Germline CDR1 SGDLS, CDR2 YYNGEE. The length of the CDR3 is 15 residues. The CDR3 is CASSDLSGGGDTQYF. CDR3 coding DNA: TGTGCCAGCAGCGATCTGTCGGGGGGTGGAGATACGCAGTATTTT.

This rearrangement joins TRBV19 to TRBJ1-1; 8 bases match TRBD1. Trimming cost V 6 bases and J 11 bases; bases outside gene matches: 8. In germline, CDR1 is LNHDA, CDR2 SQIVND (reference sequence). This CDR3 is built from 12 residues. CDR3 DNA: TGTGCCAGTAGCCTCGACAGGGGTCGGGCTTTCTTT. It codes for CASSLDRGRAFF.

In this sample, this clonotype turned up a few times. The chain is built from TRBV7-9 and TRBJ1-1; D gene uncertain. Germline loops: CDR1 SEHNR, CDR2 FQNEAQ (reference sequence). The CDR3 extends over 15 amino acids. V lost 8 bases and J 1 base, leaving 17 bases between the germline ends. The CDR3 DNA is TGTGCCAGCGGCCACTCGGGGATGGCGAACACTGAAGCTTTCTTT. This translates into CASGHSGMANTEAFF.

V gene TRBV20-1 combines with J gene TRBJ2-5; tentative D call: TRBD2 (6 bases). The CDR3 runs to 16 residues. V lost 0 bases and J lost 2, with 16 bases in between. Germline V gene lookup returns CDR1 DFQATT and CDR2 SNEGSKA (reference sequence). The CDR3 bases are TGCAGTGCTAGAGACCCAGTTGGCGGGACTCAAGAGACCCAGTACTTC. Translating it yields CSARDPVGGTQETQYF.

CDR3 in DNA: TGTGCCAGCAGCGCGGACGGGAGGGATACGCAGTATTTT. It specifies CASSADGRDTQYF. The gene calls are TRBV7-9 and TRBJ2-3, with 7 positions matching TRBD2. The CDR3 contains 13 residues. Losses at the gene ends were 5 bases for V and 6 bases for J; bases not matched to a gene: 5. Germline V gene data show CDR1 as SEHNR and CDR2 as FQNEAQ (reference sequence). Together with reference TRBV7-9 and TRBJ2-3, the CDR3 gives the full variable domain: DTGVSQNPRHKITKRGQNVTFRCDPISEHNRLYWYRQTLGQGPEFLTYFQNEAQLEKSRLLSDRFSAERPKGSFSTLEIQRTEQGDSAMYLCASSADGRDTQYFGPGTRLTVL.

This clonotype has more than one count but fewer than ten. V gene TRBV4-3 combines with J gene TRBJ2-3; D gene ambiguous. In germline, CDR1 is LGHNA, CDR2 YSLEER. The germline V and J ends were trimmed by 1 base and 1 base, with 9 bases remaining between them. This CDR3 is 15 amino acids long. This CDR3 reads CASSQAFWGTDTQYF. In nucleotides, the CDR3 is TGCGCCAGCAGCCAAGCGTTCTGGGGCACAGATACGCAGTATTTT.

This clonotype came up a few times. The chain employs TRBV12-3 or TRBV12-4 and TRBJ1-2; 7 bases are shared with TRBD1. The CDR3 loop spans 12 amino acids. V was pared by 4 bases and J by 13 bases, with 9 bases of the junction left unmatched. CDR3 coding DNA: TGTGCCAGCAGTTCTGACAGGGCAATTCGCACCTTC. Translated: CASSSDRAIRTF.

This clonotype was found a few times. V and J are TRBV3-1 and TRBJ2-7, with TRBD2 identical over 12 bases. Germline values: CDR1 LGHDT, CDR2 YNNKEL (reference sequence). Unmatched junction bases numbered 5, after V lost 6 bases and J lost 2 bases. This CDR3 spans 15 amino acids. CDR3 in amino acids: CASRNLAGGTYEQYF. CDR3 nucleotide sequence: TGTGCCAGCAGGAACCTAGCGGGGGGGACCTACGAGCAGTACTTC.

The chain uses TRBV12-3 or TRBV12-4 and TRBJ1-2; D uncertain. This CDR3 spans 13 amino acids. The V gene lost 7 bases and the J gene lost 8 bases, with 17 bases spanning the gap. The CDR3 is CASTPNEAGGYTF. DNA for the CDR3: TGTGCCAGCACCCCGAACGAGGCGGGAGGCTACACCTTC.

J is TRBJ2-4 and V is TRBV20-1; the D is unclear. The CDR3 has 14 amino acids. V lost 3 bases and J lost 0, with 9 bases in between. The germline gives CDR1 DFQATT, CDR2 SNEGSKA (reference sequence). CDR3 region: CSASGQIAKNIQYF. DNA for the CDR3: TGCAGTGCTAGCGGCCAGATAGCCAAAAACATTCAGTACTTC.

Remarks on this clonotype: At one boundary the junction diverges from the germline segment, which might be a read error. This rearrangement joins TRBV12-3 or TRBV12-4 to TRBJ1-1; unclear D gene. This CDR3 is built from 12 residues. In nucleotides, the CDR3 is TGTGCCAGCAGTTTAGCGCTGGGAGGTGCGGGATTT. This translates into CASSLALGGAGF.

This clonotype appeared a few times. V and J are TRBV27 and TRBJ2-5; D might be TRBD1 (5 bases). Trimming removed 3 bases at V and 5 bases at J, with 16 bases between. CDR1 is MNHEY and CDR2 is SMNVEV in the germline V gene (reference sequence). The CDR3 runs 15 residues. The CDR3 sequence: CASSFGFGQRETQYF. In DNA, the CDR3 is TGTGCCAGCAGTTTCGGCTTCGGACAACGGGAGACCCAGTACTTC.

Comment on this clonotype: A read error may be the cause here, since a much bigger clone is one base away. V gene TRBV20-1 combines with J gene TRBJ2-5; D is ambiguous. The CDR3 extends over 13 amino acids. Germline CDR1 DFQATT, CDR2 SNEGSKA (reference sequence). The CDR3 spells CSASEWYQETRYF. The CDR3 nucleotides are TGCAGTGCTTCTGAGTGGTACCAAGAGACCCGGTACTTC.

This clonotype was observed a few times. This chain links TRBV7-2 with TRBJ1-3; 8 positions agree with TRBD1. In germline, CDR1 is SGHTA, CDR2 FQGNSA. There are 14 residues in the CDR3. The ends lost 7 bases at V and 2 bases at J; junction bases unmatched: 4. The CDR3 spells CASIQGAAGNTIYF. The DNA of the CDR3 is TGTGCCAGCATCCAGGGGGCGGCTGGAAACACCATATATTTT.

This clonotype has more than one count but fewer than ten. The chain links TRBV20-1 to TRBJ2-1; possibly TRBD1 for D (6 bases). Between the trimmed V and J ends, which lost 5 bases and 8 bases, there was a span of 16 bases. Germline V CDR1 and CDR2: DFQATT, SNEGSKA (reference sequence). CDR3 size: 13 residues. The DNA for the CDR3 is TGCAGTGCTGGGGACACAGGAGCGCATGAGCAGTTCTTC. This encodes CSAGDTGAHEQFF.